A single sample is the source of the 25 T cell receptor beta chains below, sequenced in a study of OX40 agonist ivuxolimab in advanced cancers. The assay was immunoSEQ multiplex PCR, and TCRdb's table has in-frame clones only and misses some. The sample yields some 64,000 clones, about 90% seen once. Sequences were derived from CD4+ or CD8+ T cells sorted from blood, sampled in a trial of the OX40 agonist ivuxolimab. The receptors here all came from an adult with an advanced solid tumor such as melanoma, head and neck, liver or kidney cancer.

This clone was detected only once. CDR3 DNA sequence: TGTGCCAGCAGCAGACTAGCGGGAGTACGGGAGCAGTACTTC. This encodes CASSRLAGVREQYF. The chain combines TRBV28 with TRBJ2-7; 12 bases are shared with TRBD2. This CDR3 spans 14 amino acids. Germline V gene lookup returns CDR1 MDHEN and CDR2 SYDVKM. V lost 6 bases to trimming and J lost 7 bases; unmatched junction nucleotides: 7.

The J gene is TRBJ1-1, the V gene TRBV21-1. TRBV21-1 is an annotated pseudogene. The CDR3 is 15 residues long. The CDR3 here is CASSPVRKETHEAFF. The CDR3 DNA follows: TGTGCCAGCAGTCCCGTTCGGAAAGAAACACATGAAGCTTTCTTT.

The gene calls are TRBV27 and TRBJ2-6; D gene ambiguous. Germline V gene lookup returns CDR1 MNHEY and CDR2 SMNVEV (reference sequence). Trimming left V 5 bases short and J 3 bases short, with 5 bases between. The CDR3 extends over 13 amino acids. CDR3 residues: CASSVRGANVLTF. In DNA, the CDR3 is TGTGCCAGCAGTGTCCGTGGGGCCAACGTCCTGACTTTC.

The chain recombines TRBV5-1 with TRBJ2-5; D ambiguous. Germline CDR1 is SGHRS and CDR2 is YFSETQ. The CDR3 loop spans 13 amino acids. Trimming took off 2 bases at V and 2 bases at J, with 7 bases between the two ends. CDR3 sequence (DNA): TGCGCCAGCAGCTTAACAACACAAGAGACCCAGTACTTC. Protein: CASSLTTQETQYF.

The J gene is TRBJ2-7, the V gene TRBV28; no firm D call. Germline V lookup: CDR1 MDHEN, CDR2 SYDVKM. Trimming left V 4 bases short and J 3 bases short, with 7 bases between. The CDR3 spans 12 residues. CDR3 sequence: CASSSTLYEQYF. Here the CDR3 DNA reads TGTGCCAGCAGTTCCACCCTCTACGAGCAGTACTTC.

This clone was seen a single time. This chain connects TRBV5-6 to TRBJ2-1, with D tentatively TRBD2 (7 bases). Germline V gene lookup returns CDR1 SGHDT and CDR2 YYEEEE. The CDR3 has 16 residues. V dropped 4 bases and J dropped 5 bases, with 19 bases sitting between them. The CDR3: CASSPLGEGGNNEQFF. The CDR3 DNA reads as TGTGCCAGCAGCCCCCTAGGGGAGGGGGGGAACAATGAGCAGTTCTTC.

The V gene is TRBV21-1, the J gene TRBJ2-2; no DNA check was done on the table's D call, TRBD1. TRBV21-1 is given as a pseudogene. The CDR3 extends over 13 amino acids. The CDR3 region is CASSKYQAGELFF. In nucleotides, the CDR3 is TGTGCCAGCAGCAAATATCAGGCCGGGGAGCTGTTTTTT.

The V call is TRBV5-6, the J call TRBJ2-5, with 7 bases aligning to TRBD2. J lost 4 bases, V lost 1 base, and 7 bases had no gene match. The CDR3 runs 15 residues. Germline CDR1 SGHDT, CDR2 YYEEEE. The CDR3, as DNA: TGTGCCAGCAGCTTGAGCCCGGGGGAGGGAGAGACCCAGTACTTC. Residues: CASSLSPGEGETQYF.

The CDR3 region has the DNA TGTGCCAGTAGTATGACAGGGCCCCTTTACGAGCAGTACTTC. Its translation is CASSMTGPLYEQYF. The rearrangement links TRBV19 to TRBJ2-7; 7 bases match TRBD1. This CDR3 comprises 14 residues. V lost 3 bases and J lost 4; bases outside the gene matches: 6. Germline V gene lookup returns CDR1 LNHDA and CDR2 SQIVND (reference sequence).

The chain combines TRBV4-1 with TRBJ2-1; no definite D call. The CDR3 is 15 residues long. Looked up from germline, CDR1 is MGHRA and CDR2 is YSYEKL. Trimming stripped 0 bases from V and 7 bases from J, with 13 bases between. This CDR3 reads CASSQESYLENEQFF. The CDR3 bases are TGCGCCAGCAGCCAAGAATCTTATCTCGAAAATGAGCAGTTCTTC.

This rearrangement joins TRBV29-1 to TRBJ1-2, with TRBD1 matching over 7 bases. Germline CDR1 is SQVTM and CDR2 is ANQGSEA. With 1 base clipped from V and 4 bases from J, the junction kept 9 bases outside the gene matches. This CDR3 has 15 amino acids. The CDR3 sequence is CSVEVRDSRSYGYTF. The CDR3 coding sequence is TGCAGCGTTGAAGTGAGGGACAGTCGGAGCTATGGCTACACCTTC.

This sequence joins TRBV4-2 and TRBJ2-7; TRBD1 matches 7 bases. Germline values: CDR1 LGHNA, CDR2 YNFKEQ. J was trimmed by 3 bases and V by 4 bases; bases with no gene match: 12. The CDR3 runs to 16 residues. The CDR3 spells CASSPSGQESFYEQYF. For the CDR3, the DNA is TGTGCCAGCAGCCCCTCCGGACAGGAATCCTTCTACGAGCAGTACTTC.

The rearrangement links TRBV4-2 to TRBJ2-3; D is uncertain. The CDR3 totals 16 residues. Germline V gene data show CDR1 as LGHNA and CDR2 as YNFKEQ. Between the trimmed V and J ends, which lost 2 bases and 4 bases, there was a span of 16 bases. The CDR3 spells CASSQTRVTGADTQYF. CDR3 sequence (DNA): TGTGCCAGCAGCCAAACCCGGGTAACTGGGGCAGATACGCAGTATTTT.

The rearrangement uses TRBV7-9 and TRBJ2-7; D possibly uses TRBD1 or TRBD2 (5 bases each). The CDR3 is 14 amino acids. The germline V and J ends were trimmed by 7 bases and 7 bases, with 20 bases remaining between them. Germline V gives CDR1 SEHNR, CDR2 FQNEAQ (reference sequence). This CDR3 reads CASTLTVGEREQYF. CDR3 DNA sequence: TGTGCCAGCACCTTGACAGTGGGGGAGCGGGAGCAGTACTTC.

The rearrangement links TRBV19 to TRBJ1-5; 8 bases are a match to TRBD1. Germline V gene sequence: CDR1 LNHDA, CDR2 SQIVND (reference sequence). The CDR3 runs 15 residues. Trimming removed 4 bases from V and 6 bases from J; junction bases left unmatched: 8. The CDR3 loop reads CASSTWAGGGQPQHF. The CDR3 region has the DNA TGTGCCAGTAGTACTTGGGCAGGGGGCGGTCAGCCCCAGCATTTT.

This rearrangement joins TRBV9 to TRBJ2-3, with 9 nucleotides matching TRBD1. The germline CDR1 and CDR2 sequences are SGDLS and YYNGEE. The J segment lost 4 bases and the V segment lost 0 bases, leaving 3 bases of the junction unmatched. The CDR3 has 15 amino acids. The CDR3 here is CASSVEGQGPDTQYF. The CDR3 coding sequence is TGTGCCAGCAGCGTAGAAGGACAGGGGCCAGATACGCAGTATTTT.

The V and J genes are TRBV13 and TRBJ2-3; 7 bases line up with TRBD2. After removal of 11 bases from V and 4 bases from J, the junction contained 12 bases not matched to a gene. CDR3 length: 14 amino acids. Looked up from germline, CDR1 is PRHDT and CDR2 is FYEKMQ (reference sequence). CDR3: CAVPRRESADTQYF. CDR3 DNA: TGTGCCGTACCGAGGCGGGAGTCGGCAGATACGCAGTATTTT.

This clone was recorded only once. J is TRBJ2-1 and V is TRBV9, with 8 bases identical to TRBD2. The junction had 5 bases not matched to a gene; V was cut back by 2 bases and J by 7 bases. Germline values: CDR1 SGDLS, CDR2 YYNGEE. The CDR3 has 14 residues. CDR3 in amino acids: CASSVSGALNEQFF. In DNA form, the CDR3 reads TGTGCCAGCAGCGTTAGCGGGGCCCTGAATGAGCAGTTCTTC. Drawing the rest from reference TRBV9 and TRBJ2-1, the complete variable domain is DSGVTQTPKHLITATGQRVTLRCSPRSGDLSVYWYQQSLDQGLQFLIQYYNGEERAKGNILERFSAQQFPDLHSELNLSSLELGDSALYFCASSVSGALNEQFFGPGTRLTVL.

The rearrangement uses TRBV19 and TRBJ2-1, with 8 bases aligning to TRBD1. CDR3 size: 15 residues. Germline V gene sequence: CDR1 LNHDA, CDR2 SQIVND (reference sequence). With 6 bases clipped from V and 5 bases from J, the junction kept 9 bases outside the gene matches. Here the CDR3 DNA reads TGTGCCAGTAGGATCTCCGGACAGGGCCACAATGAGCAGTTCTTC. Amino acids: CASRISGQGHNEQFF.

The gene calls are TRBV29-1 and TRBJ2-7; D is perhaps TRBD2 (6 bases). Per the germline V gene, CDR1 is SQVTM and CDR2 is ANQGSEA. V gave up 0 bases and J gave up 1 base, with 13 bases separating them. The CDR3 runs 15 residues. The CDR3 protein is CSVEDFAGSSYEQYF. The DNA of the CDR3 is TGCAGCGTTGAAGATTTCGCGGGATCATCCTACGAGCAGTACTTC.

CDR3 in DNA: TGTGCCAGTAGTATACCCCCCCTGGACCCCAGAACCGGGGAGCTGTTTTTT. This sequence encodes CASSIPPLDPRTGELFF. The V and J genes are TRBV19 and TRBJ2-2; D gene unclear. Trimming took off 2 bases at V and 5 bases at J, with 18 bases between the two ends. Germline V gene lookup returns CDR1 LNHDA and CDR2 SQIVND (reference sequence). There are 17 residues in the CDR3.

Only one count was recorded for this clone. J is TRBJ2-7 and V is TRBV7-9; D perhaps matches TRBD2 (7 bases). The V end was cut by 2 bases, the J end by 0 bases, with 11 bases between. The CDR3 loop spans 15 amino acids. Germline CDR1 is SEHNR and CDR2 is FQNEAQ (reference sequence). The CDR3 region has the DNA TGTGCCAGCAGCTTAAGGGGGGGACCCTCCTACGAGCAGTACTTC. Translated, it gives CASSLRGGPSYEQYF.

A single count supports this clone. The rearrangement joins TRBV11-2 to TRBJ2-7; D might be TRBD1 or TRBD2, each matching 6 bases. Deletions cut 5 bases from V and 6 bases from J, with 20 bases between. The CDR3 runs to 15 residues. The germline V gene has CDR1 SGHAT and CDR2 FQNNGV. The CDR3 DNA sequence: TGTGCCAGCAGCCCGACAGACTTGGGGGGCTCCGAGCAGTACTTC. This gives the protein CASSPTDLGGSEQYF.

The J gene is TRBJ1-4, the V gene TRBV7-6; D might be TRBD1 (6 bases). This CDR3 is built from 14 residues. V dropped 6 bases and J dropped 6 bases, with 14 bases sitting between them. Per germline, CDR1 SGHVS and CDR2 FNYEAQ. The CDR3 DNA follows: TGTGCCAGCAGTGCCCTGGGGGCGGATGAAAAACTGTTTTTT. Encoded protein: CASSALGADEKLFF.

The rearrangement links TRBV28 to TRBJ2-3; perhaps TRBD2 as D (6 bases). The CDR3 is 16 residues long. CDR1 and CDR2 (germline): MDHEN, SYDVKM. The V gene lost 2 bases and the J gene lost 2 bases, with 14 bases spanning the gap. This CDR3 reads CASSLVGSGFTDTQYF. The CDR3 nucleotides read TGTGCCAGCAGTTTAGTCGGTAGCGGCTTCACAGATACGCAGTATTTT.